These 14 T cell receptor beta chains were all obtained from the same sample, sequenced in a study of control samples from healthy donors and cancer patients. The method was immunoSEQ multiplex PCR; TCRdb's version includes in-frame clones alone and lacks a portion of them. The table shows more than 150,000 clones, with nearly 95% occurring only once. Sequenced: blood. Every receptor here comes from a man aged 50 to 60 in good health.

This chain links TRBV19 with TRBJ2-2; D gene uncertain. The germline V and J ends were trimmed by 4 bases and 3 bases, with 0 bases remaining between them. Germline values: CDR1 LNHDA, CDR2 SQIVND (reference sequence). The CDR3 spans 11 residues. The CDR3 region has the DNA TGTGCCAGTAGTAACACCGGGGAGCTGTTTTTT. Its protein is CASSNTGELFF.

This clone has just one count. One junction end does not reproduce the germline sequence, and a read error may be involved. The chain uses TRBV28 and TRBJ2-3; tentatively, D is TRBD1 or TRBD2 (5 bases each). The CDR3 runs to 14 residues. The germline CDR1 and CDR2 sequences are MDHEN and SYDVKM. The CDR3 bases are TGTGCCAGCAGTCAGGTCCGGGGCACGGATACGCAGTATTTT. Translated, it gives CASSQVRGTDTQYF.

The rearrangement uses TRBV30 and TRBJ1-2; D unresolved. Trimming pared 4 bases from V and 10 bases from J, leaving 13 bases between. The germline V gene encodes CDR1 GTSNPN and CDR2 SVGIG (reference sequence). The CDR3 has 11 amino acids. The chain's CDR3 is CAWTSDTLYTF. CDR3 coding DNA: TGTGCCTGGACCTCAGACACCCTCTACACCTTC.

The rearrangement links TRBV29-1 to TRBJ2-5; 11 nucleotides line up with TRBD1. The CDR3 has 14 residues. Germline CDR1 is SQVTM and CDR2 is ANQGSEA. The V and J ends lost 6 bases and 7 bases, in that order; junction bases with no gene match: 10. The CDR3 protein is CSVSPGTGGTTQYF. Written as DNA, the CDR3 is TGCAGCGTGAGCCCGGGGACAGGGGGTACGACCCAGTACTTC. The entire variable domain, with the rest obtained from reference TRBV29-1 and TRBJ2-5, is as follows: SAVISQKPSRDICQRGTSLTIQCQVDSQVTMMFWYRQQPGQSLTLIATANQGSEATYESGFVIDKFPISRPNLTFSTLTVSNMSPEDSSIYLCSVSPGTGGTTQYFGPGTRLLVL.

The genes are TRBV3-1 (or the pseudogene TRBV3-2) and TRBJ1-2, with D tentatively TRBD1 (5 bases). V was clipped by 3 bases and J by 6 bases, with 14 bases between them. Germline lookup yields CDR1 LGHDT and CDR2 YNNKEL (reference sequence). CDR3 length: 14 residues. The CDR3 loop reads CASSHLGGDDGYTF. The CDR3 nucleotides read TGTGCCAGCAGCCACCTAGGAGGGGACGATGGCTACACCTTC.

The genes are TRBV6-1 and TRBJ1-2; 7 bases match TRBD1. Germline V gives CDR1 MNHNS, CDR2 SASEGT. The junction had 15 bases not matched to a gene; V was cut back by 4 bases and J by 4 bases. The CDR3 is 17 residues long. The CDR3 DNA reads TGTGCCAGCAGTGCGGGACAGCGAGCACGATCGAGCTATGGCTACACCTTC. It translates to CASSAGQRARSSYGYTF.

The chain carries TRBV12-3 or TRBV12-4 and TRBJ1-2; D unresolved. This CDR3 contains 13 residues. V lost 3 bases, J lost 3 bases, and 8 bases lay in between. This CDR3 reads CASSFQADYGYTF. The CDR3 DNA reads TGTGCCAGCAGTTTCCAGGCCGACTATGGCTACACCTTC.

The chain combines TRBV29-1 with TRBJ1-2, with D tentatively TRBD1 (5 bases). Trimming stripped 1 base from V and 13 bases from J, with 13 bases between. The CDR3 length is 11 residues. Germline CDR1 reads SQVTM; CDR2 reads ANQGSEA. The CDR3 loop is CSVEASEGPTF. The CDR3 region has the DNA TGCAGCGTTGAAGCTTCAGAGGGACCCACCTTC.

The chain is built from TRBV15 and TRBJ2-2; no firm D call. The CDR3 runs 13 residues. CDR1 LNHNV and CDR2 YYDKDF come from the germline V gene (reference sequence). V dropped 2 bases and J dropped 5 bases, with 6 bases sitting between them. The CDR3 loop is CATSRPGTGELFF. CDR3 sequence (DNA): TGTGCCACCAGCAGACCTGGGACCGGGGAGCTGTTTTTT.

The rearrangement uses TRBV2 and TRBJ1-5; 8 bases agree with TRBD1. There are 15 residues in the CDR3. Germline V CDR1 and CDR2: SNHLY, FYNNEI. V dropped 5 bases and J dropped 9; count of bases not matched to a gene: 12. CDR3 protein: CASSWDRTTVLPQHF. The CDR3, as DNA: TGTGCCAGCAGTTGGGACAGGACCACCGTCTTGCCCCAGCATTTT.

This chain joins TRBV28 and TRBJ2-1, with 10 bases identical to TRBD2. CDR1 MDHEN and CDR2 SYDVKM come from the germline V gene. The ends lost 2 bases at V and 7 bases at J; junction bases unmatched: 2. This CDR3 comprises 14 residues. The CDR3 nucleotides read TGTGCCAGCAGTTTAACTAGCGGGAAAAATGAGCAGTTCTTC. Translating it yields CASSLTSGKNEQFF.

V usage is TRBV10-3 and J usage is TRBJ2-1; the D is unclear. This CDR3 is built from 12 residues. From germline, CDR1 is ENHRY and CDR2 SYGVKD. V was pared by 5 bases and J by 6 bases, with 8 bases between. CDR3 in amino acids: CAISYQSNEQFF. Written as DNA, the CDR3 is TGTGCCATCAGTTATCAGTCCAATGAGCAGTTCTTC.

This clone has just one count. The V call is TRBV15, the J call TRBJ1-3; D not certain. The CDR3 is made up of 15 amino acids. CDR1 LNHNV and CDR2 YYDKDF come from the germline V gene (reference sequence). V gave up 3 bases and J gave up 2 bases, with 11 bases separating them. For the CDR3, the DNA is TGTGCCACCAGCAGTAACCCTGGGACTGGAAACACCATATATTTT. It specifies CATSSNPGTGNTIYF.

The V and J genes are TRBV11-3 and TRBJ2-1; D is ambiguous. Germline V gene lookup returns CDR1 SGHNT and CDR2 YENEEA. V lost 5 bases and J 0 bases, leaving 11 bases between the germline ends. The CDR3 is 15 residues long. The CDR3 DNA follows: TGTGCCAGCAGCCAATCGGAGAGCTCCTACAATGAGCAGTTCTTC. It is translated as CASSQSESSYNEQFF.